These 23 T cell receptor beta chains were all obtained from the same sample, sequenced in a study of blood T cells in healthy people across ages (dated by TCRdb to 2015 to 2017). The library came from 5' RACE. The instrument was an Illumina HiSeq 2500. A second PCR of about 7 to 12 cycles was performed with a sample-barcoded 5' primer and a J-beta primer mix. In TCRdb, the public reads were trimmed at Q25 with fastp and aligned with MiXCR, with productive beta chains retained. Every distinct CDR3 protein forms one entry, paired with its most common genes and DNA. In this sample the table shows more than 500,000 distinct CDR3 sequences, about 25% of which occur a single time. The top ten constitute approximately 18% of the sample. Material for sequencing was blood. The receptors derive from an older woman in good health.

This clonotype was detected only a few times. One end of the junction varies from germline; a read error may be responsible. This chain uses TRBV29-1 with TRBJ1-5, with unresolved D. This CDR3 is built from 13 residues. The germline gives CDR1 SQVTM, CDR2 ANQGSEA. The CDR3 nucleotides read TGCAGCGTTGGCGGGAATAGCAATCAGCCCCGGCATTTT. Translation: CSVGGNSNQPRHF.

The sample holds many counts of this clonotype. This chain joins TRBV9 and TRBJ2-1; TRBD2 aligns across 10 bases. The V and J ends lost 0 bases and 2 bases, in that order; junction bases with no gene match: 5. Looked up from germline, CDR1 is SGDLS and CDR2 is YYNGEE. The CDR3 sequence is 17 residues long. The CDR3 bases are TGTGCCAGCAGCGTAGGTCCTAGCGGGGGTACCTACAATGAGCAGTTCTTC. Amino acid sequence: CASSVGPSGGTYNEQFF.

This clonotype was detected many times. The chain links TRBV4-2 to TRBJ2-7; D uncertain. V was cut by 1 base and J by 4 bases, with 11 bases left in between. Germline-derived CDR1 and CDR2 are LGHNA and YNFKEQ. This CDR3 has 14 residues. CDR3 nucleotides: TGTGCCAGCAGCCAAGGAGAGCAGACTTACGAGCAGTACTTC. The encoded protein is CASSQGEQTYEQYF.

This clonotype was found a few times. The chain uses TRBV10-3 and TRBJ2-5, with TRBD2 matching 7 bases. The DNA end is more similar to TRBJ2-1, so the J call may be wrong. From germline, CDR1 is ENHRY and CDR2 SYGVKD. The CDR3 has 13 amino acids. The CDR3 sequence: CAISGGGWNEQFF. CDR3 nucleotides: TGTGCCATCAGTGGGGGGGGTTGGAATGAGCAGTTCTTC.

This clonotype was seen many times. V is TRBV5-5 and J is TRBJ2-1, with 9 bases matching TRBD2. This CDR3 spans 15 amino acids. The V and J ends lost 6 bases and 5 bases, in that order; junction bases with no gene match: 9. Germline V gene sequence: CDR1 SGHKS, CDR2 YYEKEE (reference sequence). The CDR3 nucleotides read TGTGCCAGCACCCCCCGGGTAGCGGGAGACAATGAGCAGTTCTTC. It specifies CASTPRVAGDNEQFF.

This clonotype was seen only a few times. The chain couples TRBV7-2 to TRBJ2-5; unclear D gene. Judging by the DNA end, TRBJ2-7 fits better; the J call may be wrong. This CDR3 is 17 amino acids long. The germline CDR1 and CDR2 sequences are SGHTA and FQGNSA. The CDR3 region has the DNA TGTGCCAGCAGCCCGGTTAACCCGGTCGTCAGTTTCTACGAGCAGTACTTC. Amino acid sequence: CASSPVNPVVSFYEQYF.

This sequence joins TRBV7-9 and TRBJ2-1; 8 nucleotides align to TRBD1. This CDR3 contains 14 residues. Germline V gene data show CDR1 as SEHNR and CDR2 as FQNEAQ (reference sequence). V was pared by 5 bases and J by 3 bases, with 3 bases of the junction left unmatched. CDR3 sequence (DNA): TGTGCCAGCAGCCGGGGACAGGACTACAATGAGCAGTTCTTC. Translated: CASSRGQDYNEQFF.

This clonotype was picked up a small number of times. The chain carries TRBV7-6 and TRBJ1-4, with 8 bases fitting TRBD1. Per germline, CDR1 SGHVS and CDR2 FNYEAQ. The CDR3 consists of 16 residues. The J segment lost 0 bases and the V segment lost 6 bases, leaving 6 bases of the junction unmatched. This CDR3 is CASRFGQGSTNEKLFF. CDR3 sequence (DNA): TGTGCCAGCAGATTTGGACAGGGCTCAACTAATGAAAAACTGTTTTTT.

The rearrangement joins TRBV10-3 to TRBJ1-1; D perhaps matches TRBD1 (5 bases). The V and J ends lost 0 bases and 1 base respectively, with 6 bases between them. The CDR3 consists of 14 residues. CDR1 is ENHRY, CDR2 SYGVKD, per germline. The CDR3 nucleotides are TGTGCCATCAGTGAGTCGGGGGAGAACACTGAAGCTTTCTTT. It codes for CAISESGENTEAFF.

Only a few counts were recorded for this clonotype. The CDR3, as DNA: TGTGCCAGCTCGCTAGGCGTTACAGGGTCTAGCACAGATACGCAGTATTTT. Its protein is CASSLGVTGSSTDTQYF. V is TRBV18 and J is TRBJ2-3, with D tentatively TRBD1 (6 bases). Germline V lookup: CDR1 KGHSH, CDR2 LQKENI. The CDR3 runs 17 residues. V was cut by 6 bases and J by 0 bases, with 19 bases left in between.

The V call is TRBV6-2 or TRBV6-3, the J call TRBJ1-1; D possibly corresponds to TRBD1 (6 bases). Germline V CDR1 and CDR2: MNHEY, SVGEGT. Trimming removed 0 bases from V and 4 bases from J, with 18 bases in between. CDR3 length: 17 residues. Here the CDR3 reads CASSYSGDQGWSTEAFF. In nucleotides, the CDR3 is TGTGCCAGCAGTTACTCCGGCGATCAGGGGTGGAGCACTGAAGCTTTCTTT.

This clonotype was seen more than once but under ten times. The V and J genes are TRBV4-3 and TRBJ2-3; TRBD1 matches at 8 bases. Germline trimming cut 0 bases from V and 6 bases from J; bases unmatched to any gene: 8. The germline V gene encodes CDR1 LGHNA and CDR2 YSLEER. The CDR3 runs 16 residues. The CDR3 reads CASSQDWQGASDTQYF. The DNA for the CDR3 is TGCGCCAGCAGCCAAGATTGGCAGGGGGCCAGTGATACGCAGTATTTT.

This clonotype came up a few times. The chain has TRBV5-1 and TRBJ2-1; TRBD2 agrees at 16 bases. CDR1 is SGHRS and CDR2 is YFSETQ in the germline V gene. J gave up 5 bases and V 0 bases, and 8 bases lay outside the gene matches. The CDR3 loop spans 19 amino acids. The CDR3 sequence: CASSLAGLAGGLADNEQFF. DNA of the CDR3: TGCGCCAGCAGCTTGGCGGGACTAGCGGGGGGGCTCGCTGACAATGAGCAGTTCTTC.

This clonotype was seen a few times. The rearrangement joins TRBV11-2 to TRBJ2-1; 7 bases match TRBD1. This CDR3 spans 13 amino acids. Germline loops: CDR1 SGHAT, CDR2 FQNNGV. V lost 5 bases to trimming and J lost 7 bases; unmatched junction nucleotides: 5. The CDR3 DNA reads TGTGCCAGCAGCCTTCCGGGACAGAATGAGCAGTTCTTC. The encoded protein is CASSLPGQNEQFF.

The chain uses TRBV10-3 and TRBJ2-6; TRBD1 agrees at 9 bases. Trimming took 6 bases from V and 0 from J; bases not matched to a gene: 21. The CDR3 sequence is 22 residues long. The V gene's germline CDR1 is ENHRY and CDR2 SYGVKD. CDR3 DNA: TGTGCCATCAGGTCCCCGGGACAGGGTAAGGTATTTGGGACCTCTGGGGCCAACGTCCTGACTTTC. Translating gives CAIRSPGQGKVFGTSGANVLTF.

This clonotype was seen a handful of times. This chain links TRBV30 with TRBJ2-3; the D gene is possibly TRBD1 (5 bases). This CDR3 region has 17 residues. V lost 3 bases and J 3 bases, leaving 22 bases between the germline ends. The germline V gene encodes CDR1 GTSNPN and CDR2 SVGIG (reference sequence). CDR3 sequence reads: CAWSLGLSTAKTDTQYF. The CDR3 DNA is TGTGCCTGGAGCTTGGGGCTCTCCACTGCGAAAACAGATACGCAGTATTTT.

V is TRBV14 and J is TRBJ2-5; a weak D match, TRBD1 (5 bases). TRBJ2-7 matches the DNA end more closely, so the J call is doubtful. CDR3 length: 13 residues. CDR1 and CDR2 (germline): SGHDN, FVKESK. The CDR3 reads CASSRLDSYEQYF. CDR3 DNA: TGTGCCAGCAGCCGATTAGACAGCTACGAGCAGTACTTC.

The CDR3, as DNA: TGCAGCGCACCGGGACTACTTGGGTCCCAGTACTTC. It encodes CSAPGLLGSQYF. The J gene is TRBJ2-5, the V gene TRBV29-1; TRBD2 aligns across 7 bases. This CDR3 has 12 amino acids. Per germline, CDR1 SQVTM and CDR2 ANQGSEA. The V gene end was trimmed by 7 bases and the J gene end by 9 bases; junction bases not matched to a gene: 11. Combining the CDR3 with reference TRBV29-1 and TRBJ2-5 gives the whole variable domain SAVISQKPSRDICQRGTSLTIQCQVDSQVTMMFWYRQQPGQSLTLIATANQGSEATYESGFVIDKFPISRPNLTFSTLTVSNMSPEDSSIYLCSAPGLLGSQYFGPGTRLLVL.

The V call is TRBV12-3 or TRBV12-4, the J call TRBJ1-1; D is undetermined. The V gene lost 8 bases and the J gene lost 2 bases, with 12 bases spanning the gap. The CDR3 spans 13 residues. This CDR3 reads CASSLRRNTEAFF. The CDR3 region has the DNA TGTGCCAGCTCACTCCGGCGTAACACTGAAGCTTTCTTT.

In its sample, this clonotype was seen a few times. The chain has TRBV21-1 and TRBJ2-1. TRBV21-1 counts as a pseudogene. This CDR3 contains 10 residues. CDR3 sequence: CGNHYNEQFF. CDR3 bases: TGTGGCAACCACTACAATGAGCAGTTCTTC.

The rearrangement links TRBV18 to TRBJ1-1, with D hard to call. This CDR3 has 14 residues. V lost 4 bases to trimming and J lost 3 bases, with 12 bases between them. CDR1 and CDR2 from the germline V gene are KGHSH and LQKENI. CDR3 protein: CASSLLPPDTEAFF. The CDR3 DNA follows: TGTGCCAGCTCACTGTTACCCCCGGACACTGAAGCTTTCTTT.

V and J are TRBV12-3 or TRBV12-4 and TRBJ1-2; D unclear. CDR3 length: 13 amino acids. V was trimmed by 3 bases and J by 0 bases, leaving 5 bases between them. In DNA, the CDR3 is TGTGCCAGCAGTTTTGGTACTAACTATGGCTACACCTTC. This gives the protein CASSFGTNYGYTF.

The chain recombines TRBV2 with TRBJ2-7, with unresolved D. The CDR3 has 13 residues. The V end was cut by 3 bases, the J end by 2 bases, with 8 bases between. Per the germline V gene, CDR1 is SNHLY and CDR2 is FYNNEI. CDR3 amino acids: CASSDDGTYEQYF. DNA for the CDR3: TGTGCCAGCAGTGACGATGGGACCTACGAGCAGTACTTC. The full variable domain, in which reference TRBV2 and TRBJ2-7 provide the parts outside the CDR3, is EPEVTQTPSHQVTQMGQEVILRCVPISNHLYFYWYRQILGQKVEFLVSFYNNEISEKSEIFDDQFSVERPDGSNFTLKIRSTKLEDSAMYFCASSDDGTYEQYFGPGTRLTVT.